These 27 T cell receptor beta chains share one sample of origin, sequenced in a study of T cell repertoires in ileal Crohn's disease. TCRdb's table, derived via immunoSEQ multiplex PCR, lists solely in-frame clones and lacks some. Among thousands of clones listed, over 65% were seen once. Time point noted: proximal margin of the surgical specimen (macroscopically non-inflamed). The sequencing input was ileal tissue. The receptors were gathered from an adult with Crohn's disease.

The chain employs TRBV29-1 and TRBJ1-2; D gene uncertain. Germline V gene lookup returns CDR1 SQVTM and CDR2 ANQGSEA. The ends were cut back, 5 bases at V and 8 bases at J, with 21 bases in the middle. The CDR3 runs to 14 residues. The CDR3 region is CSVSPGVPSEGYTF. The CDR3, as DNA: TGCAGCGTTTCGCCGGGAGTTCCCTCTGAAGGCTACACCTTC.

The chain links TRBV14 to TRBJ2-1; the match to TRBD2 covers 11 bases. Unmatched junction bases numbered 7, after V lost 8 bases and J lost 7 bases. Looked up from germline, CDR1 is SGHDN and CDR2 is FVKESK. The CDR3 spans 14 residues. The CDR3 nucleotides are TGTGCCAGCCATAGCGGGGGGGCGTGGAATGAGCAGTTCTTC. Amino acid sequence: CASHSGGAWNEQFF.

The chain links TRBV11-2 to TRBJ2-2; TRBD1 might be the D (5 bases). V lost 3 bases to trimming and J lost 2 bases, with 10 bases between them. Germline values: CDR1 SGHAT, CDR2 FQNNGV. The CDR3 contains 15 residues. As DNA, the CDR3 is TGTGCCAGCAGCTTCAACAGGCCCAACACCGGGGAGCTGTTTTTT. This codes for CASSFNRPNTGELFF.

The rearrangement links TRBV6-1 to TRBJ1-4, with no clear D. Germline-derived CDR1 and CDR2 are MNHNS and SASEGT. V lost 2 bases, J lost 5 bases, and 9 bases lay in between. The CDR3 consists of 14 residues. Here the CDR3 reads CASSEQAPNEKLFF. The DNA of the CDR3 is TGTGCCAGCAGTGAACAGGCGCCAAATGAAAAACTGTTTTTT.

The J gene is TRBJ1-1, the V gene TRBV6-1; 7 nucleotides align to TRBD1. The CDR3 consists of 15 residues. V trimming: 6 bases; J trimming: 10 bases; junction bases outside the gene matches: 17. Germline V gene lookup returns CDR1 MNHNS and CDR2 SASEGT. The DNA for the CDR3 is TGTGCCAGCAGCACAGGGGAGAGCGGGTTGGGGAGAGCTTTCTTT. Translation: CASSTGESGLGRAFF.

This rearrangement joins TRBV4-2 to TRBJ2-1; 10 positions agree with TRBD1. V lost 1 base and J lost 8; bases outside the gene matches: 5. Per germline, CDR1 LGHNA and CDR2 YNFKEQ. The CDR3 sequence is 15 residues long. The CDR3 nucleotides are TGTGCCAGCAGCCAAGGGACAGGGGGGGAGCATGAGCAGTTCTTC. Translating gives CASSQGTGGEHEQFF.

The V call is TRBV10-2, the J call TRBJ1-3; D may be TRBD1 (5 bases). CDR1 is WSHSY, CDR2 SAAADI, per germline. This CDR3 region has 15 residues. The germline V and J ends were trimmed by 6 bases and 0 bases, with 12 bases remaining between them. The CDR3 nucleotides are TGCGCCAGCAGCACTGGGGGGGTCTCTGGAAACACCATATATTTT. Residues: CASSTGGVSGNTIYF.

CDR3 nucleotides: TGTGCCAGCAGTGAAGTCCCTAGCGGGAATTACAATGAGCAGTTCTTC. Translation: CASSEVPSGNYNEQFF. The V and J genes are TRBV2 and TRBJ2-1; TRBD2 aligns across 9 bases. The junction had 5 bases not matched to a gene; V was cut back by 1 base and J by 4 bases. Germline CDR1 SNHLY, CDR2 FYNNEI. The CDR3 covers 16 residues.

This clone has a single count. The J gene is TRBJ2-3, the V gene TRBV11-3; 8 bases map to TRBD2. Trimming removed 5 bases from V and 6 bases from J; junction bases left unmatched: 7. The CDR3 covers 14 residues. The V gene's germline CDR1 is SGHNT and CDR2 YENEEA. In nucleotides, the CDR3 is TGTGCCAGCAGCGTCGGGAGGGCCTCCGATACGCAGTATTTT. It is translated as CASSVGRASDTQYF.

This clone was detected only a few times. Other DNA sequences in the same sample also yield this CDR3. The V and J genes are TRBV7-9 and TRBJ2-1, with 9 positions matching TRBD1. The V gene end was trimmed by 5 bases and the J gene end by 6 bases; junction bases not matched to a gene: 8. Per the germline V gene, CDR1 is SEHNR and CDR2 is FQNEAQ (reference sequence). The CDR3 spans 15 residues. DNA of the CDR3: TGTGCCAGCAGCCGGAGGGACAGGGCAGGCAATGAGCAGTTCTTC. This translates into CASSRRDRAGNEQFF.

CDR3 sequence reads: CASSLLTRLGITGELFF. For the CDR3, the DNA is TGTGCCAGCAGCTTATTGACGAGACTCGGAATCACCGGGGAGCTGTTTTTT. The chain is built from TRBV7-6 and TRBJ2-2, with unresolved D. V was pared by 2 bases and J by 4 bases, with 17 bases between. CDR1 is SGHVS, CDR2 FNYEAQ, per germline. There are 17 residues in the CDR3.

The chain recombines TRBV6-6 with TRBJ2-7; D is unclear. The V end was cut by 2 bases, the J end by 0 bases, with 11 bases between. Germline CDR1 is MNHNY and CDR2 is SVGAGI (reference sequence). The length of the CDR3 is 15 residues. CDR3 bases: TGTGCCAGCAGTTACGCGGCTCCGAGCTCCTACGAGCAGTACTTC. It yields the protein CASSYAAPSSYEQYF.

The CDR3 nucleotides read TGTGCCAGCAGTCGTCCAACTAGCGGCACAGATACGCAGTATTTT. It translates to CASSRPTSGTDTQYF. This chain joins TRBV5-6 and TRBJ2-3; TRBD2 matches 7 bases. Germline CDR1 reads SGHDT; CDR2 reads YYEEEE. The CDR3 totals 15 residues. V lost 5 bases, J lost 1 base, and 7 bases stayed unmatched.

The J gene is TRBJ2-2, the V gene TRBV6-1, with unresolved D. The V end was cut by 2 bases, the J end by 4 bases, with 5 bases between. This CDR3 contains 13 residues. CDR1 is MNHNS, CDR2 SASEGT, per germline. Written as DNA, the CDR3 is TGTGCCAGCAGTGAAAGGACCACCGGGGAGCTGTTTTTT. Its protein product is CASSERTTGELFF.

This chain links TRBV4-1 with TRBJ1-4; no clear D gene. Looked up from germline, CDR1 is MGHRA and CDR2 is YSYEKL. This CDR3 has 13 amino acids. V was pared by 7 bases and J by 0 bases, with 6 bases between. Here the CDR3 DNA reads TGCGCCAGCAAGTTTGCAACTAATGAAAAACTGTTTTTT. This codes for CASKFATNEKLFF.

This chain uses TRBV11-2 with TRBJ1-1; no reliable D call. V shed 5 bases and J shed 1 base, with 8 bases lying between them. This CDR3 has 13 residues. CDR1 and CDR2 (germline): SGHAT, FQNNGV. Written as DNA, the CDR3 is TGTGCCAGCAGCAACACCGGGAACACTGAAGCTTTCTTT. Protein product: CASSNTGNTEAFF.

The V and J genes are TRBV28 and TRBJ2-1; 9 bases fit TRBD2. The J segment lost 8 bases and the V segment lost 6 bases, leaving 17 bases of the junction unmatched. Germline loops: CDR1 MDHEN, CDR2 SYDVKM. This CDR3 comprises 17 residues. CDR3 sequence: CASSLPPSAGGADEQFF. CDR3 coding DNA: TGTGCCAGCAGCCTCCCCCCCTCAGCGGGGGGTGCGGATGAGCAGTTCTTC.

As to this clone: One end of the junction varies from germline; a read error may be responsible. The chain links TRBV9 to TRBJ2-1; 8 bases match TRBD2. Per the germline V gene, CDR1 is SGDLS and CDR2 is YYNGEE. The CDR3 length is 16 residues. CDR3 residues: CASSESGGRSSNEQFF. The CDR3 DNA is TGTGCCAGCAGCGAGTCAGGCGGGAGGTCCTCCAATGAGCAGTTCTTC.

The J gene is TRBJ2-7, the V gene TRBV5-1; D gene ambiguous. Germline V gene sequence: CDR1 SGHRS, CDR2 YFSETQ. Trimming removed 2 bases at V and 0 bases at J, with 9 bases between. CDR3 size: 14 residues. Written as DNA, the CDR3 is TGCGCCAGCAGCTTTTCATCGGTCTCCTACGAGCAGTACTTC. Amino acid sequence: CASSFSSVSYEQYF.

The chain joins TRBV28 to TRBJ2-7, with 11 bases aligning to TRBD2. V was pared by 6 bases and J by 1 base, with 8 bases of the junction left unmatched. The CDR3 has 16 amino acids. CDR1 and CDR2 (germline): MDHEN, SYDVKM. CDR3 nucleotides: TGTGCCAGCAGAACAACCGGGACTAGCGGATCCTACGAGCAGTACTTC. It yields the protein CASRTTGTSGSYEQYF.

The chain couples TRBV7-3 to TRBJ1-2; tentative D call: TRBD1 (5 bases). The V and J ends lost 5 bases and 7 bases respectively, with 17 bases between them. The CDR3 is 14 amino acids. CDR1 is SGHTA and CDR2 is FQGTGA in the germline V gene. DNA for the CDR3: TGTGCCAGCAGCCCGAGAGCAGGGAAAGGTGGCTACACCTTC. It encodes CASSPRAGKGGYTF.

The chain combines TRBV27 with TRBJ1-6; D may be TRBD1 (6 bases). The CDR3 runs to 16 residues. Germline CDR1 MNHEY, CDR2 SMNVEV (reference sequence). V lost 5 bases and J 11 bases, leaving 22 bases between the germline ends. CDR3 protein: CASSPLGGANFTPLHF. Written as DNA, the CDR3 is TGTGCCAGCAGTCCGCTAGGGGGGGCTAATTTCACACCCCTCCACTTT.

This chain connects TRBV5-5 to TRBJ2-2; 9 positions match TRBD1. Germline V gene sequence: CDR1 SGHKS, CDR2 YYEKEE (reference sequence). V dropped 3 bases and J dropped 12; count of bases not matched to a gene: 6. The CDR3 spans 13 residues. This chain's CDR3 is CASSSLGQGKLFF. CDR3 coding DNA: TGTGCCAGCAGCTCACTAGGACAGGGGAAGCTGTTTTTT. The full variable domain, rest sourced from reference TRBV5-5 and TRBJ2-2, is DAGVTQSPTHLIKTRGQQVTLRCSPISGHKSVSWYQQVLGQGPQFIFQYYEKEERGRGNFPDRFSARQFPNYSSELNVNALLLGDSALYLCASSSLGQGKLFFGEGSRLTVL.

This clone showed up just once. The J gene is TRBJ2-2, the V gene TRBV28; either TRBD1 or TRBD2 may fit D (5 bases each). V lost 6 bases and J 7 bases, leaving 12 bases between the germline ends. Germline V gene lookup returns CDR1 MDHEN and CDR2 SYDVKM. The CDR3 totals 13 residues. The CDR3 nucleotides are TGTGCCAGCAGAGCCGGGGCTTTCGGGGAGCTGTTTTTT. Encoded protein: CASRAGAFGELFF.

This chain joins TRBV18 and TRBJ1-1, with D perhaps matching TRBD1 (5 bases). Germline values: CDR1 KGHSH, CDR2 LQKENI. The CDR3 runs 14 residues. V lost 3 bases and J 0 bases, leaving 8 bases between the germline ends. Here the CDR3 DNA reads TGTGCCAGCTCACCTGGGGCCCTGAACACTGAAGCTTTCTTT. It codes for CASSPGALNTEAFF.

This chain links TRBV2 with TRBJ1-1, with D possibly TRBD1 on 5 matching bases. CDR1 is SNHLY, CDR2 FYNNEI, per germline. This CDR3 region has 10 residues. CDR3 sequence reads: CVLSEGPAFF. The CDR3 coding sequence is TGTGTCCTATCAGAGGGGCCAGCTTTCTTT. Combining the CDR3 with reference TRBV2 and TRBJ1-1 gives the whole variable domain EPEVTQTPSHQVTQMGQEVILRCVPISNHLYFYWYRQILGQKVEFLVSFYNNEISEKSEIFDDQFSVERPDGSNFTLKIRSTKLEDSAMYFCVLSEGPAFFGQGTRLTVV.

The chain is built from TRBV7-2 and TRBJ2-1, with a tentative D call TRBD2 (6 bases). Deletions cut 5 bases from V and 7 bases from J, with 9 bases between. In germline, CDR1 is SGHTA, CDR2 FQGNSA. The CDR3 sequence is 12 residues long. The CDR3, as DNA: TGTGCCAGCAGCCGGCTAGCGAATGAGCAGTTCTTC. Protein: CASSRLANEQFF.